The 25 T cell receptor beta chains presented below share a single source sample, sequenced in a study of T cells in Graves' hyperthyroidism and ophthalmopathy. From RNA transcripts, TCR beta CDR3 regions were amplified. The HTBI primer set was used in a first-round RT-PCR of the TCR CDR3. TCRdb ran MiXCR on the multiplex PCR reads and lists one entry per CDR3 protein. The sample has a few hundred thousand distinct CDR3 sequences, roughly 50% seen once. Sequences were obtained from peripheral blood or thyroid tissue (not recorded which). The source of these receptors is a woman in her late teens or twenties with Graves' hyperthyroidism.

This clonotype was seen ten or more times. The rearrangement uses TRBV9 and TRBJ2-7; weak D call: TRBD1 (6 bases). Germline V gene lookup returns CDR1 SGDLS and CDR2 YYNGEE. The CDR3 consists of 16 residues. The V end was cut by 0 bases, the J end by 2 bases, with 15 bases between. The CDR3 region is CASSVDAQGRTYEQYF. In nucleotides, the CDR3 is TGTGCCAGCAGCGTAGATGCACAGGGTAGAACCTACGAGCAGTACTTC.

This clonotype was detected once. This may be a read error, as it is one base from a much larger clone. The conserved closing phenylalanine or tryptophan is absent in this CDR3, likely reflecting a read error. The CDR3 loop is CSATPRPGTEAFL. CDR3 DNA: TGCAGTGCTACCCCGAGACCGGGGACTGAAGCTTTCCTT. The rearrangement uses TRBV20-1 and TRBJ1-1; D not resolved. Germline lookup yields CDR1 DFQATT and CDR2 SNEGSKA (reference sequence). There are 13 residues in the CDR3. Trimming stripped 4 bases from V and 5 bases from J, with 14 bases between.

The gene calls are TRBV5-1 and TRBJ2-2; 7 positions match TRBD1. The trim removed 4 bases at V and 6 bases at J, leaving 12 bases unmatched. The CDR3 runs 16 residues. Germline-derived CDR1 and CDR2 are SGHRS and YFSETQ. CDR3 sequence reads: CASSQTRDSNAGELFF. The CDR3 coding sequence is TGCGCCAGCAGCCAGACCCGGGACAGCAACGCCGGGGAGCTGTTTTTT.

This clonotype was detected ten times or more. The chain uses TRBV27 and TRBJ1-6; TRBD1 might be the D (6 bases). V lost 4 bases to trimming and J lost 7 bases, with 17 bases between them. Germline lookup yields CDR1 MNHEY and CDR2 SMNVEV (reference sequence). CDR3 length: 16 residues. The DNA of the CDR3 is TGTGCCAGCAGTTCAAGACCAGGGGAGGGCAATTCACCCCTCCACTTT. Its translation: CASSSRPGEGNSPLHF.

This clonotype was seen many times. V and J are TRBV2 and TRBJ2-1, with 8 positions matching TRBD2. Germline lookup yields CDR1 SNHLY and CDR2 FYNNEI. Unmatched junction bases numbered 13, after V lost 4 bases and J lost 8 bases. The CDR3 covers 16 residues. Written as DNA, the CDR3 is TGTGCCAGCAGTGCGGGGGGGAACCCTGGCAGAGATGAGCAGTTCTTC. It encodes CASSAGGNPGRDEQFF. Full variable domain (outside the CDR3, taken from reference TRBV2 and TRBJ2-1): EPEVTQTPSHQVTQMGQEVILRCVPISNHLYFYWYRQILGQKVEFLVSFYNNEISEKSEIFDDQFSVERPDGSNFTLKIRSTKLEDSAMYFCASSAGGNPGRDEQFFGPGTRLTVL.

This rearrangement joins TRBV4-2 to TRBJ2-2; TRBD2 is a possible D gene (6 bases). The CDR3 sequence is 17 residues long. Trimming took off 2 bases at V and 5 bases at J, with 18 bases between the two ends. Germline V gives CDR1 LGHNA, CDR2 YNFKEQ. CDR3 nucleotide sequence: TGTGCCAGCAGCCAACACCCCGCTAGCGATGGGACCGGGGAGCTGTTTTTT. Protein product: CASSQHPASDGTGELFF.

This clonotype was found many times. The rearrangement uses TRBV12-3 or TRBV12-4 and TRBJ1-3, with D uncertain. CDR3 length: 10 residues. V lost 2 bases, J lost 10 bases, and 3 bases lay in between. CDR3 in amino acids: CASSLSTIYF. Written as DNA, the CDR3 is TGTGCCAGCAGTTTATCGACCATATATTTT.

This clonotype was recorded at least ten times. The chain employs TRBV4-2 and TRBJ1-1; maybe TRBD1 (5 bases). Looked up from germline, CDR1 is LGHNA and CDR2 is YNFKEQ. Trimming shortened V by 4 bases and J by 6 bases, and 21 bases separated the two germline ends. This CDR3 comprises 16 residues. The CDR3 protein is CASSPQGAAYRPEAFF. CDR3 DNA sequence: TGTGCCAGCAGCCCCCAGGGCGCCGCTTATAGGCCTGAAGCTTTCTTT.

This clonotype was picked up many times. The V call is TRBV7-9, the J call TRBJ2-7; 9 positions agree with TRBD1. J gave up 2 bases and V 5 bases, and 7 bases lay outside the gene matches. The CDR3 is 15 residues long. In germline, CDR1 is SEHNR, CDR2 FQNEAQ (reference sequence). The CDR3 coding sequence is TGTGCCAGCAGCCCCCGGGACAGGGATCCCTACGAGCAGTACTTC. Protein sequence: CASSPRDRDPYEQYF.

This clonotype was recorded many times. The chain recombines TRBV10-3 with TRBJ2-7, with 10 positions matching TRBD2. This CDR3 is built from 15 residues. Germline V gives CDR1 ENHRY, CDR2 SYGVKD. The J segment lost 5 bases and the V segment lost 10 bases, leaving 14 bases of the junction unmatched. CDR3 nucleotides: TGTGCCACGGCGCAGGCTAGCGGGAGTTCAAACGAGCAGTACTTC. Amino acid sequence: CATAQASGSSNEQYF.

This chain connects TRBV11-3 to TRBJ2-5, with 10 bases aligning to TRBD2. Per the germline V gene, CDR1 is SGHNT and CDR2 is YENEEA. CDR3 size: 15 residues. After removal of 2 bases from V and 5 bases from J, the junction contained 5 bases not matched to a gene. CDR3 nucleotides: TGTGCCAGCAGCTTAATAGCGGGAGGAGGGGAGACCCAGTACTTC. This codes for CASSLIAGGGETQYF. The full variable domain, its missing parts supplied by reference TRBV11-3 and TRBJ2-5, is EAGVVQSPRYKIIEKKQPVAFWCNPISGHNTLYWYLQNLGQGPELLIRYENEEAVDDSQLPKDRFSAERLKGVDSTLKIQPAELGDSAVYLCASSLIAGGGETQYFGPGTRLLVL.

The chain combines TRBV5-6 with TRBJ2-7, with D perhaps matching TRBD2 (6 bases). Germline CDR1 reads SGHDT; CDR2 reads YYEEEE. V was trimmed by 6 bases and J by 7 bases, leaving 26 bases between them. The CDR3 totals 16 residues. The CDR3 nucleotides are TGTGCCAGCACCCCTCGGGGGTATACACAGGCCGGGGAGCAGTACTTC. This encodes CASTPRGYTQAGEQYF.

This clonotype was seen repeatedly, ten times or more. The genes are TRBV20-1 and TRBJ1-1; TRBD1 aligns across 10 bases. The junction had 6 bases not matched to a gene; V was cut back by 5 bases and J by 6 bases. Germline CDR1 is DFQATT and CDR2 is SNEGSKA (reference sequence). The CDR3 has 13 amino acids. CDR3 nucleotide sequence: TGCAGTGCTTGGGACAGGGGAAGCGCTGAAGCTTTCTTT. Its protein product is CSAWDRGSAEAFF.

The chain employs TRBV4-3 and TRBJ2-7, with D perhaps TRBD2 (5 bases). The CDR3 covers 14 residues. Germline values: CDR1 LGHNA, CDR2 YSLEER. V gave up 1 base and J gave up 5 bases, with 12 bases separating them. In DNA, the CDR3 is TGCGCCAGCAGCCAAGTAGGGAGTTCGGACGAGCAGTACTTC. Protein: CASSQVGSSDEQYF.

The table lists this clonotype with many counts. This chain joins TRBV29-1 and TRBJ1-2; D ambiguous. CDR3 length: 11 amino acids. CDR1 is SQVTM, CDR2 ANQGSEA, per germline. V gave up 4 bases and J gave up 4 bases, with 7 bases separating them. The CDR3 DNA follows: TGCAGCGTTGCCGGGCCCTATGGCTACACCTTC. This codes for CSVAGPYGYTF.

This clonotype was seen only a few times. The chain has TRBV7-9 and TRBJ1-2; TRBD1 aligns across 7 bases. The junction had 5 bases not matched to a gene; V was cut back by 3 bases and J by 4 bases. Germline V gene data show CDR1 as SEHNR and CDR2 as FQNEAQ (reference sequence). The CDR3 is made up of 14 amino acids. CDR3 residues: CASSLVGTAYGYTF. In DNA form, the CDR3 reads TGTGCCAGCAGCTTGGTAGGGACAGCCTATGGCTACACCTTC. The full variable domain, completed using reference TRBV7-9 and TRBJ1-2, is DTGVSQNPRHKITKRGQNVTFRCDPISEHNRLYWYRQTLGQGPEFLTYFQNEAQLEKSRLLSDRFSAERPKGSFSTLEIQRTEQGDSAMYLCASSLVGTAYGYTFGSGTRLTVV.

The table lists this clonotype with many counts. This chain links TRBV6-6 with TRBJ2-5, with 13 bases matching TRBD2. J lost 5 bases, V lost 2 bases, and 5 bases had no gene match. Germline values: CDR1 MNHNY, CDR2 SVGAGI (reference sequence). The CDR3 loop spans 16 amino acids. CDR3 nucleotide sequence: TGTGCCAGCAGTTACGGACTAGCGGGAGTCGGGGAGACCCAGTACTTC. This sequence encodes CASSYGLAGVGETQYF.

Of note for this clonotype: It may be a read error: a sequence one base away is much more abundant. The chain uses TRBV12-3 or TRBV12-4 and TRBJ1-2, with D tentatively TRBD1 (5 bases). This CDR3 contains 15 residues. This CDR3 is CAGSPLLGDFYGYTF. Written as DNA, the CDR3 is TGTGCCGGCAGTCCCCTCTTGGGGGATTTCTATGGCTACACCTTC.

This clonotype has a count of ten or more. V usage is TRBV2 and J usage is TRBJ1-2; D call uncertain. Trimming pared 2 bases from V and 8 bases from J, leaving 12 bases between. This CDR3 spans 13 amino acids. Germline CDR1 and CDR2: SNHLY and FYNNEI. DNA of the CDR3: TGTGCCAGCAGTGAAACATGGGCGGGAGGCTACACCTTC. Protein product: CASSETWAGGYTF.

This clonotype was seen more than once but under ten times. The rearrangement uses TRBV30 and TRBJ1-1; no clear D. V lost 4 bases and J lost 3, with 15 bases in between. The CDR3 has 14 amino acids. Germline-derived CDR1 and CDR2 are GTSNPN and SVGIG (reference sequence). CDR3 bases: TGTGCCTGGATTCCGTGGAAGGCGGACACTGAAGCTTTCTTT. This gives the protein CAWIPWKADTEAFF.

Worth noting for this clonotype: A much larger clone is a single base away; this may be a read error. The J gene is TRBJ1-4, the V gene TRBV2; D call uncertain. CDR1 and CDR2 from the germline V gene are SNHLY and FYNNEI. The CDR3 covers 15 residues. CDR3 bases: TGTGCCAGCTCTCCAAAAGGATACCCTAATGAAAAACTGGTTTTT. Protein product: CASSPKGYPNEKLVF.

A remark on this clonotype: No DNA is shown, since the ends of the CDR3 on it are uncertain; the CDR3 is the one TCRdb lists. This chain links TRBV7-8 with TRBJ2-2; no DNA check was done on the table's D call, TRBD2. Germline V gene lookup returns CDR1 SGHVS and CDR2 FQNEAQ. The CDR3 adds up to 14 amino acids, both ends counted. CDR3 loop: CASSLAGSPGSCFF.

This clonotype was detected a few times. The chain carries TRBV18 and TRBJ2-7, with D perhaps matching TRBD1 (6 bases). The ends were cut back, 3 bases at V and 2 bases at J, with 14 bases in the middle. The CDR3 spans 15 residues. The germline V gene has CDR1 KGHSH and CDR2 LQKENI. In DNA form, the CDR3 reads TGTGCCAGCTCACCCTCCAGTACAGGGACCTACGAGCAGTACTTC. Residues: CASSPSSTGTYEQYF.

In regard to this clonotype: This clone may be a read error of a much larger clone one base away. The chain carries TRBV11-3 and TRBJ1-1; 7 positions agree with TRBD1. The junction had 4 bases not matched to a gene; V was cut back by 6 bases and J by 0 bases. This CDR3 is 14 amino acids long. Germline loops: CDR1 SGHNT, CDR2 YENEEA. CDR3 DNA: TGTGCCAGCAGGGGGACAGTGCTGAACACTGAAGCTTTCTTT. Amino acid sequence: CASRGTVLNTEAFF.

This rearrangement joins TRBV5-1 to TRBJ2-6, with a tentative D call TRBD2 (5 bases). In germline, CDR1 is SGHRS, CDR2 YFSETQ. The V end was cut by 0 bases, the J end by 0 bases, with 7 bases between. The CDR3 is 16 residues long. CDR3: CASSLDGSSGANVLTF. CDR3 DNA: TGCGCCAGCAGCTTGGATGGGAGCTCTGGGGCCAACGTCCTGACTTTC.